The clone carrying this TCR beta chain was observed many times. Germline CDR1 and CDR2: SGHAT and FQNNGV. The ends were cut back, 4 bases at V and 0 bases at J, with 13 bases in the middle. The CDR3 loop spans 17 amino acids. The entry originates in a study of T cells in Graves' hyperthyroidism and ophthalmopathy. Regions amplified from RNA transcripts were the TCR beta CDR3 regions. The HTBI primer set served for first-round RT-PCR of the TCR CDR3. From the multiplex PCR reads, TCRdb called clonotypes with MiXCR, one entry per CDR3 protein. Counted here are some 250,000 distinct CDR3 sequences, about 15% occurring once; the ten biggest clones make up approximately 12%.

This chain links TRBV11-2 with TRBJ2-6; D is unclear. The clonotype comes from a woman aged 40-49 years with Graves' hyperthyroidism that later progressed to Graves' ophthalmopathy. The sample taken for sequencing was blood. The CDR3 coding sequence is TGTGCCAGCAGCTCTCCACTCCCGCCCTCTGGGGCCAACGTCCTGACTTTC. This gives the protein CASSSPLPPSGANVLTF.